The 12 T cell receptor beta chains reported below all come from one sample, sequenced in a study of blood T cell repertoires in COVID-19. Profiling relied on immunoSEQ multiplex PCR, and the TCRdb table lists in-frame clones only, not all of them. The sample shows fewer than 110,000 clones, 70% to 90% of them seen only once. Input material: peripheral blood. All receptors derive from a woman aged 25-40 years with acute or convalescent COVID-19.

The chain combines TRBV5-1 with TRBJ2-3; tentatively, D is TRBD1 (6 bases). The V gene lost 4 bases and the J gene lost 7 bases, with 16 bases spanning the gap. The CDR3 runs 14 residues. Germline V gene data show CDR1 as SGHRS and CDR2 as YFSETQ. CDR3 bases: TGCGCCAGCAGCGCAGGGACGGGGACATATACGCAGTATTTT. Its translation is CASSAGTGTYTQYF.

The rearrangement links TRBV4-1 to TRBJ2-1; a possible D gene is TRBD1 (5 bases). Germline V gene lookup returns CDR1 MGHRA and CDR2 YSYEKL. The CDR3 runs to 13 residues. V lost 4 bases, J lost 5 bases, and 9 bases lay in between. The CDR3 spells CASSLGVDNEQFF. The CDR3 DNA sequence: TGCGCCAGCAGCCTAGGGGTCGACAATGAGCAGTTCTTC.

The rearrangement joins TRBV3-1 (or the pseudogene TRBV3-2) to TRBJ2-7, with a possible D match to TRBD2 (6 bases). CDR1 and CDR2 from the germline V gene are LGHDT and YNNKEL (reference sequence). The CDR3 totals 14 residues. The V end lost 4 bases, the J end lost 0 bases, and 10 bases lay between the germline ends. The CDR3 sequence: CASSRDLSSYEQYF. As DNA, the CDR3 is TGTGCCAGCAGCCGGGACTTAAGCTCCTACGAGCAGTACTTC.

The chain uses TRBV7-9 and TRBJ1-5; TRBD1 aligns across 7 bases. Germline CDR1 is SEHNR and CDR2 is FQNEAQ (reference sequence). V dropped 1 base and J dropped 3; count of bases not matched to a gene: 3. The CDR3 extends over 15 amino acids. CDR3 amino acids: CASSLVGTDNQPQHF. Written as DNA, the CDR3 is TGTGCCAGCAGCTTAGTCGGGACAGACAATCAGCCCCAGCATTTT. The full variable domain, completed using reference TRBV7-9 and TRBJ1-5, is DTGVSQNPRHKITKRGQNVTFRCDPISEHNRLYWYRQTLGQGPEFLTYFQNEAQLEKSRLLSDRFSAERPKGSFSTLEIQRTEQGDSAMYLCASSLVGTDNQPQHFGDGTRLSIL.

This rearrangement joins TRBV5-1 to TRBJ1-5; D is unclear. The CDR3 has 16 residues. V gave up 0 bases and J gave up 3 bases, with 13 bases separating them. Germline-derived CDR1 and CDR2 are SGHRS and YFSETQ. The chain's CDR3 is CASSLEMSEVNQPQHF. CDR3 coding DNA: TGCGCCAGCAGCTTGGAAATGTCCGAGGTCAATCAGCCCCAGCATTTT.

The chain carries TRBV19 and TRBJ2-2; D is unclear. Germline CDR1 is LNHDA and CDR2 is SQIVND (reference sequence). Trimming removed 3 bases at V and 4 bases at J, with 12 bases between. CDR3 size: 15 residues. DNA for the CDR3: TGTGCCAGTAGTATGAGAGGATTTTTCACCGGGGAGCTGTTTTTT. This gives the protein CASSMRGFFTGELFF.

This chain uses TRBV5-6 with TRBJ1-2, with unresolved D. Between the trimmed V and J ends, which lost 4 bases and 3 bases, there was a span of 10 bases. CDR3 length: 13 residues. Germline values: CDR1 SGHDT, CDR2 YYEEEE. The CDR3 reads CASSPGEHYGYTF. The CDR3 nucleotides read TGTGCCAGCAGCCCCGGGGAGCACTATGGCTACACCTTC. The full variable domain, its missing parts supplied by reference TRBV5-6 and TRBJ1-2, is DAGVTQSPTHLIKTRGQQVTLRCSPKSGHDTVSWYQQALGQGPQFIFQYYEEEERQRGNFPDRFSGHQFPNYSSELNVNALLLGDSALYLCASSPGEHYGYTFGSGTRLTVV.

The CDR3 nucleotides read TGTGCCAGCAGTGAGCAAGGGCAGGGGCTGGTTTCACCCCTCCACTTT. This codes for CASSEQGQGLVSPLHF. V usage is TRBV2 and J usage is TRBJ1-6; TRBD1 might be the D (6 bases). This CDR3 is 16 amino acids long. Looked up from germline, CDR1 is SNHLY and CDR2 is FYNNEI. Trimming removed 3 bases at V and 9 bases at J, with 18 bases between.

The rearrangement joins TRBV19 to TRBJ2-1; D is perhaps TRBD2 (7 bases). CDR1 LNHDA and CDR2 SQIVND come from the germline V gene (reference sequence). This CDR3 contains 15 residues. V lost 5 bases and J lost 4, with 15 bases in between. The CDR3 DNA follows: TGTGCCAGTAGTCCGGGGGGCGCGATATACAATGAGCAGTTCTTC. This translates into CASSPGGAIYNEQFF.

This clone is a singleton in its sample. The chain has TRBV29-1 and TRBJ1-4, with a possible D match to TRBD1 (5 bases). Trimming stripped 4 bases from V and 5 bases from J, with 8 bases between. The V gene's germline CDR1 is SQVTM and CDR2 ANQGSEA. The CDR3 spans 12 residues. The CDR3 DNA reads TGCAGCGTTGTAGGGGTAAATGAAAAACTGTTTTTT. Translated, it gives CSVVGVNEKLFF.

The chain links TRBV5-1 to TRBJ2-1; 8 bases are shared with TRBD1. The J segment lost 1 base and the V segment lost 3 bases, leaving 3 bases of the junction unmatched. Germline V gene data show CDR1 as SGHRS and CDR2 as YFSETQ. The CDR3 is made up of 15 amino acids. CDR3 in DNA: TGCGCCAGCAGCTCGCGGGACAGGTCCTACAATGAGCAGTTCTTC. Its protein is CASSSRDRSYNEQFF.

The chain employs TRBV4-1 and TRBJ2-1; 13 bases are shared with TRBD2. The CDR3 is 14 amino acids. The J segment lost 8 bases and the V segment lost 6 bases, leaving 4 bases of the junction unmatched. In germline, CDR1 is MGHRA, CDR2 YSYEKL. This CDR3 reads CASRGLAGVDEQFF. The CDR3 DNA sequence: TGCGCCAGCAGAGGACTAGCGGGGGTCGATGAGCAGTTCTTC.